Following are 4 T cell receptor beta chains from one sample sequenced in a study of control samples from healthy donors and cancer patients. The assay was immunoSEQ multiplex PCR, and TCRdb's table has in-frame clones only and misses some. The sample has 40,000 or so clones, roughly 90% seen once. Sequencing input: PBMCs. All receptors come from a woman in her thirties or forties with head and neck cancer.

This chain connects TRBV4-2 to TRBJ2-7; D is uncertain. Germline-derived CDR1 and CDR2 are LGHNA and YNFKEQ. The CDR3 runs to 14 residues. V lost 0 bases, J lost 4 bases, and 10 bases lay in between. In nucleotides, the CDR3 is TGTGCCAGCAGCCAAGAAGTCGGATCGTACGAGCAGTACTTC. Protein sequence: CASSQEVGSYEQYF.

The chain links TRBV12-3 or TRBV12-4 to TRBJ1-2; weak D call: TRBD1 (5 bases). Trimming cost V 6 bases and J 3 bases, with 11 bases left between them. The CDR3 sequence is 13 residues long. CDR3 nucleotide sequence: TGTGCCAGCAGGCAGGACACCTACTATGGCTACACCTTC. This sequence encodes CASRQDTYYGYTF.

The V gene is TRBV5-8, the J gene TRBJ1-1; D is uncertain. CDR1 is SGHTS and CDR2 is YDEGEE in the germline V gene. V gave up 1 base and J gave up 0 bases, with 7 bases separating them. The CDR3 is 14 amino acids. The CDR3 is CASSLWDLNTEAFF. The CDR3 coding sequence is TGTGCCAGCAGCTTGTGGGATTTGAACACTGAAGCTTTCTTT.

The chain is built from TRBV5-1 and TRBJ1-1; D call uncertain. Germline V CDR1 and CDR2: SGHRS, YFSETQ. V was trimmed by 2 bases and J by 3 bases, leaving 17 bases between them. The CDR3 is 16 amino acids. CDR3 loop: CASSLKGPPGDTEAFF. CDR3 nucleotide sequence: TGCGCCAGCAGCTTAAAAGGGCCTCCTGGGGACACTGAAGCTTTCTTT.